This T cell receptor beta chain was observed in a study of blood T cell repertoires in COVID-19. Study background: COVID-19 samples, acute and convalescent, were from the United States, Italy and Spain.

This CDR3 spans 10 amino acids. The germline gives CDR1 PRHDT, CDR2 FYEKMQ (reference sequence). V was clipped by 8 bases and J by 9 bases, with 10 bases between them. Some clones are missing from TCRdb's copy, which holds only in-frame ones; the method was immunoSEQ multiplex PCR. The table has roughly 400,000 clones, about 90% seen once. This clonotype originated in a woman in her twenties or thirties who had recovered from COVID-19. Sequenced material: PBMCs or T cells enriched from blood (not recorded which). The genes are TRBV13 and TRBJ2-5, with D possibly TRBD2 on 5 matching bases. CDR3 in amino acids: CASGENPQYF. CDR3 nucleotides: TGTGCCAGCGGGGAGAATCCCCAGTACTTC.